This T cell receptor (beta chain) appears in the sequencing data of a study of blood T cell repertoires in COVID-19. This table comes from immunoSEQ multiplex PCR, and its TCRdb copy is limited to in-frame clones, with some not included. Of 150,000 to 200,000 clones listed, approximately 80% are singletons. This clone has a handful of counts. With V trimmed by 5 bases and J by 4 bases, 10 bases remained unmatched. The CDR3 runs 16 residues. CDR1 and CDR2 from the germline V gene are MDHEN and SYDVKM. Sequences were obtained from PBMCs or T cells enriched from blood (not recorded which). The TCR was taken from a man aged 50 or older who had recovered from COVID-19. The gene calls are TRBV28 and TRBJ1-5, with TRBD1 identical over 8 bases. The CDR3, as DNA: TGTGCCAGCAGTCCCCGGACAGGGCAAGGGAATCAGCCCCAGCATTTT. It encodes CASSPRTGQGNQPQHF.